The present T cell receptor beta chain was sequenced within a study of beta chain features in type 1 diabetes (dated by TCRdb to 2016 to 2019). In terms of the full investigation: Patients and healthy donors did not differ in mean age, gender distribution, total cell number or subset yield. A total of some 100,000,000 sorted cells were examined across all samples, and a strong correlation was observed between cell number per subset and RNA yield. In the study, TCRB repertoires of sorted circulating CD4+ T cell subsets from recently diagnosed type 1 diabetes patients were compared with those of matched healthy donors. Regulatory and stem cell-like memory subsets were obtained from only 8 patients and about eight healthy donors, while naive and central memory subsets were obtained from all 30 or so donors. Here is what the overall study found, with its caveats: In all four CD4+ subsets, TCRB CDR3 length was moderately but significantly shorter in type 1 diabetes patients. Only small numbers of individuals were included in the HLA sub-analyses, which left unresolved whether HLA type had any influence on TCRB rearrangement. PCR may preferentially amplify shorter templates, but because patient and control samples were amplified and corrected together, any resulting skew would affect both groups equally. Naive, central memory and regulatory TCRB repertoires appeared more similar among patients than among healthy donors. Patients with type 1 diabetes made fewer insertions and deleted more nucleotides at VDJ recombination sites, implying thymic rearrangement abnormalities. Because cDNA rather than genomic DNA was sequenced, highly expressing activated cells could have been over-represented, although no difference in activation and CD3 levels was found between groups.

A single peripheral blood draw of 90 to 150 mL on average was collected from each donor into heparinised tubes. Naive, central memory, regulatory and stem cell-like memory CD4+ T cells were sorted on a BD FACSAria II using a panel including CD45RO, CCR7, CD25, CD127, CD95 and CD27. Purity was above 98% for every sorted population. PBMCs were separated immediately by Lymphoprep density gradient centrifugation and were stained directly, without being cultured. Samples were stained and sorted in pairs, with one healthy donor and one patient per experiment, so that batch effects were minimized. This clone was detected a few times. It has no known antigen specificity. There are no base qualities to consult, and no much larger clone falls within one base. CDR1 and CDR2, looked up from the germline V gene (reference sequence), are SEHNR and FQNEAQ. The CDR3, from cysteine to phenylalanine, totals 13 residues. Only the CDR3 DNA stays, 39 bases, in frame from base 1. The junction shows trimming of 8 bases on V and 8 bases on J, plus 15 bases between the germline ends.

The entire amount of isolated RNA was reverse transcribed using the High Capacity cDNA Reverse Transcription Kit, so the sequenced TCRB transcripts were expressed ones. Naive, central memory and regulatory T cell samples underwent deep immunoSEQ sequencing, averaging about 3.57 million total reads per sample. Sorted cells were lysed in RLT buffer and RNA was extracted with DNase-treated RNeasy Micro or Mini kits, depending on cell number. To prevent cross-contamination, every cell subset was processed on its own, while patient and healthy donor samples were processed together. The immunoSEQ multiplex PCR was used to amplify TCRB sequences from cDNA, yielding 87-bp fragments that span the CDR3 region. Amplicons were sequenced on the Illumina HiSeq platform. In the paper's pipeline: Synthetic template baselines were used to correct PCR bias computationally, reads within Hamming distance 2 were collapsed, and singletons that could not be merged were discarded. Reads were aligned against IMGT so that V, D and J genes, CDR3 length and insertions or deletions at six rearrangement sites could be assigned. Within each subset, clonotype counts were normalized to sorted cell number, after which true diversity and Gini coefficients were computed with the tcR R package. Repertoire sharing was quantified using the overlap coefficient calculated on TCRB nucleotide sequences. As a proxy for the pre-selection repertoire, out-of-frame TCRB sequences from naive cells were analyzed. TCRdb obtained this table from immuneACCESS and retained in-frame rearrangements with V and J assigned. These tables miss some clones; where compared with another copy, unresolved V genes account for less than half of the shortfall, and the remainder is unexplained. Clone size and V and J calls were adopted from that table, with D and trimming inferred from the DNA. Counted in this sample were around 430,000 clones; approximately 31% of them appeared once. The ten largest make up 0.05% to 0.07% of the sample.

This receptor chain uses TRBV7-9 and TRBJ2-2, with no D gene named confidently. Sequenced sample: naive CD4+ T cells from blood. The cell subset or site label for this specimen denotes: true naive CD4+ T cells. The receptor was derived from a man in his late teens or twenties in good health. The CDR3 has the sequence CASSSSLTGELFF. The DNA sequence is as follows: TGTGCCAGCTCCTCGTCGTTAACGGGGGAGCTGTTTTTT. The reference TRBV7-9 and TRBJ2-2 proteins fill in what lies around the CDR3, so the full variable domain reads DTGVSQNPRHKITKRGQNVTFRCDPISEHNRLYWYRQTLGQGPEFLTYFQNEAQLEKSRLLSDRFSAERPKGSFSTLEIQRTEQGDSAMYLCASSSSLTGELFFGEGSRLTVL.